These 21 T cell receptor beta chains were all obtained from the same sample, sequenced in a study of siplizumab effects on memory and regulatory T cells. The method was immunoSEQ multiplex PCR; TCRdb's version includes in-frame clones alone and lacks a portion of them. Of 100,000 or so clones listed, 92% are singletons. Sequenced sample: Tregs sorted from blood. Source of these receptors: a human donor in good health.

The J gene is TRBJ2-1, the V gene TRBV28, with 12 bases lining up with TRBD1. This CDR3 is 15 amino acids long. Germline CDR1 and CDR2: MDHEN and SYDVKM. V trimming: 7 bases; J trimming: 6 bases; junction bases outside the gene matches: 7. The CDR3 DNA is TGTGCCAGCATGCCCGGGACAGGGGGCCGCAATGAGCAGTTCTTC. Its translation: CASMPGTGGRNEQFF.

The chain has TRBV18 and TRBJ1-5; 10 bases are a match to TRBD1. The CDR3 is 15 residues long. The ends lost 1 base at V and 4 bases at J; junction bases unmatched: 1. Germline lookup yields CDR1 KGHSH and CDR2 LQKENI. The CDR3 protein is CASSPQGQGNQPQHF. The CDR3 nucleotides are TGTGCCAGCTCACCACAGGGACAGGGGAATCAGCCCCAGCATTTT.

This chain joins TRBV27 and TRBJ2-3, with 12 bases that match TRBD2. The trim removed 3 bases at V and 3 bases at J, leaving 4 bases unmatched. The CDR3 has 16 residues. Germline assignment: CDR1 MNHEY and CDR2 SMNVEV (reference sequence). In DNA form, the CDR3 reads TGTGCCAGCAGTTTTCGGACTAGCGGGATGACAGATACGCAGTATTTT. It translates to CASSFRTSGMTDTQYF.

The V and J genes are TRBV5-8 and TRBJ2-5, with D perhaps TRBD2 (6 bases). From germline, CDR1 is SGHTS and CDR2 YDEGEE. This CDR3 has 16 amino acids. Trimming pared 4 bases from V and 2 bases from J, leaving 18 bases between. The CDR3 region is CASSGEDMQSQETQYF. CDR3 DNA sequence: TGTGCCAGCAGCGGGGAGGACATGCAGTCTCAAGAGACCCAGTACTTC.

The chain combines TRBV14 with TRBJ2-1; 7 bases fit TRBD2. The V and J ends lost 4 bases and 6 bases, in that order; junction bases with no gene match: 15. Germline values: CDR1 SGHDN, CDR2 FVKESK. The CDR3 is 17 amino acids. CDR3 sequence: CASSRTLSGGKGNEQFF. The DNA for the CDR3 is TGTGCCAGCAGCCGCACTCTGTCGGGGGGAAAGGGCAATGAGCAGTTCTTC.

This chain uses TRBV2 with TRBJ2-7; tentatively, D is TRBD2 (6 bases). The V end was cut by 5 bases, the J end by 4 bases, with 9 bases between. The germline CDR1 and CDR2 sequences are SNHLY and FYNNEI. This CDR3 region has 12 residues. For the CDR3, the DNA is TGTGCCAGCAGTCAGACTAGTTACGAGCAGTACTTC. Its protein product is CASSQTSYEQYF.

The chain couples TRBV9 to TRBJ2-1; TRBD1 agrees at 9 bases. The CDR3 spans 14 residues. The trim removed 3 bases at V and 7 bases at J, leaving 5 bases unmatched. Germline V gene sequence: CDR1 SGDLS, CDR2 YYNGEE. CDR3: CASSARTGVNEQFF. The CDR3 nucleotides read TGTGCCAGCAGCGCCCGGACAGGGGTGAATGAGCAGTTCTTC.

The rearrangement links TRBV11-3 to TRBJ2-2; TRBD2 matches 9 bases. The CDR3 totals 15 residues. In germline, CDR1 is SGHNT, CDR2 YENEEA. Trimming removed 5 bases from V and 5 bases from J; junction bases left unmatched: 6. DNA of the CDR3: TGTGCCAGCAGCCCCGGGACTAGCTGGACCGGGGAGCTGTTTTTT. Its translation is CASSPGTSWTGELFF.

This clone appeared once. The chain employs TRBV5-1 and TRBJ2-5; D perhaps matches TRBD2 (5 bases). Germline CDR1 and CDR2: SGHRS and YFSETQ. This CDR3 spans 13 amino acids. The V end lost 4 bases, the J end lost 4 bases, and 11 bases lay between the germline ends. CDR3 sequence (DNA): TGCGCCAGCAGCCGGGAACAGAGAGAGACCCAGTACTTC. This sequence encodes CASSREQRETQYF.

The CDR3 loop reads CASSPKVNNQPQHF. The CDR3 DNA follows: TGTGCCAGCTCACCGAAGGTAAACAATCAGCCCCAGCATTTT. V is TRBV18 and J is TRBJ1-5, with D unresolved. CDR1 is KGHSH, CDR2 LQKENI, per germline. The CDR3 loop spans 14 amino acids. V was cut by 3 bases and J by 3 bases, with 9 bases left in between.

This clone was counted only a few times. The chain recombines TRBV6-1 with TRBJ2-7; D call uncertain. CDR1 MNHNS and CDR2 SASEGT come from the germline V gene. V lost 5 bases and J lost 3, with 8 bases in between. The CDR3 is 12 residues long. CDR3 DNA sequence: TGTGCCAGCAGTACTATGATCTACGAGCAGTACTTC. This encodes CASSTMIYEQYF.

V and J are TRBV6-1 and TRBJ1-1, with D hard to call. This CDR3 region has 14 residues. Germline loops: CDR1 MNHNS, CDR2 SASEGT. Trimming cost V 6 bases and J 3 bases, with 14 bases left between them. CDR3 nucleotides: TGTGCCAGCAGCGCACAGTGGGTGGACACTGAAGCTTTCTTT. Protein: CASSAQWVDTEAFF.

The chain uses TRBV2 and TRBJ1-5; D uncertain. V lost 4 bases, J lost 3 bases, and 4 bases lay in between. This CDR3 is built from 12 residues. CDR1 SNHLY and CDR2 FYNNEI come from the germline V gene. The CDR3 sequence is CASSVPNQPQHF. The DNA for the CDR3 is TGTGCCAGCAGTGTCCCCAATCAGCCCCAGCATTTT.

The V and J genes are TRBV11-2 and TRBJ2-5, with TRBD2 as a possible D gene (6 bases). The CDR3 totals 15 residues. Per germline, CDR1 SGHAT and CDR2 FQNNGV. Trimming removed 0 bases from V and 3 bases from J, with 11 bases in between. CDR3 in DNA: TGTGCCAGCAGCTTAGATTATTCTAGCGAAGAGACCCAGTACTTC. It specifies CASSLDYSSEETQYF.

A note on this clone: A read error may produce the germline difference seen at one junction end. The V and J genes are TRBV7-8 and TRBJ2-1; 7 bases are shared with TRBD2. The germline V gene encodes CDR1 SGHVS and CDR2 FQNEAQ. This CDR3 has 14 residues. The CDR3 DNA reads TGTGCCAGCAGTTTAGCGGGTGTCTACAATGAGCAGTTCTTC. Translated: CASSLAGVYNEQFF.

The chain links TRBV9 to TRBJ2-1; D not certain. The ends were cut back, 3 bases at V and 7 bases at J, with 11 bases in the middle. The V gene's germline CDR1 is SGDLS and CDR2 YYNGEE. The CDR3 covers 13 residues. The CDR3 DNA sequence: TGTGCCAGCAGCGCGCTAGGAAGAAATGAGCAGTTCTTC. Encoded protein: CASSALGRNEQFF.

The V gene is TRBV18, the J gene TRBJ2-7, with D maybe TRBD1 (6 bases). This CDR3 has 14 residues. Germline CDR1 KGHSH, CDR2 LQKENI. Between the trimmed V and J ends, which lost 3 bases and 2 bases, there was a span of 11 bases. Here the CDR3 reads CASSPQEGAYEQYF. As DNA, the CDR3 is TGTGCCAGCTCACCTCAAGAGGGGGCCTACGAGCAGTACTTC.

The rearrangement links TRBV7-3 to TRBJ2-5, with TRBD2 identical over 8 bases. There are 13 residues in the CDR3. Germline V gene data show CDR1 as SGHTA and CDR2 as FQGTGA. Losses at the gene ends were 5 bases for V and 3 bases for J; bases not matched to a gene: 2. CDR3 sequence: CASSRGGEETQYF. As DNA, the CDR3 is TGTGCCAGCAGCCGGGGGGGCGAAGAGACCCAGTACTTC. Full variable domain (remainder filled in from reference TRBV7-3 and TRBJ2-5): GAGVSQTPSNKVTEKGKYVELRCDPISGHTALYWYRQSLGQGPEFLIYFQGTGAADDSGLPNDRFFAVRPEGSVSTLKIQRTERGDSAVYLCASSRGGEETQYFGPGTRLLVL.

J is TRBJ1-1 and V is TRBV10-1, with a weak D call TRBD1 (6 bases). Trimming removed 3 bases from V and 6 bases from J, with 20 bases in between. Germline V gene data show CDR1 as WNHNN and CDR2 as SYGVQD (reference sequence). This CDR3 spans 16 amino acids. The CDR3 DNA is TGCGCCAGCAGTGAATACCAAACAGGGTCCGGCGCTGAAGCTTTCTTT. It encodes CASSEYQTGSGAEAFF.

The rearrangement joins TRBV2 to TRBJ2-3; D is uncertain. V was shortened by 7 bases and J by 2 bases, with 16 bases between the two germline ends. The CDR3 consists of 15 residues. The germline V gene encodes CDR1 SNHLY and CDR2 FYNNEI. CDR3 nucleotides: TGTGCCAGCACATGGTCGGGCGTACTCACAGATACGCAGTATTTT. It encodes CASTWSGVLTDTQYF.

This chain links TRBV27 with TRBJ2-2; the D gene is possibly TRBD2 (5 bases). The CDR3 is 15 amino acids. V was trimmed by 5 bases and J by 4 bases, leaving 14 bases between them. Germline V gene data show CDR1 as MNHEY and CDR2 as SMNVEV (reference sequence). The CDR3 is CASSTLRRSTGELFF. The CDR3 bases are TGTGCCAGCAGTACCCTTAGGAGGTCCACCGGGGAGCTGTTTTTT.